The 25 T cell receptor beta chains given below trace back to one sample, sequenced in a study of cytomegalovirus exposure and HLA in healthy donors. The PCR was carried out with 60 Vbeta primers and 13 Jbeta primers. The assay was immunoSEQ multiplex PCR, and TCRdb's table has in-frame clones only and misses some. The sample has about 110,000 clones; roughly four fifths are singletons. The source material was PBMCs. Receptors originate from a man aged 18-30 years in good health and CMV-seronegative.

J is TRBJ1-3 and V is TRBV6-6, with 7 nucleotides matching TRBD1. CDR1 MNHNY and CDR2 SVGAGI come from the germline V gene (reference sequence). With 6 bases clipped from V and 1 base from J, the junction kept 6 bases outside the gene matches. The CDR3 totals 15 residues. This CDR3 is CASRSGTESGNTIYF. In DNA form, the CDR3 reads TGTGCCAGCAGATCCGGGACAGAGTCTGGAAACACCATATATTTT.

This clone showed up just a few times. V usage is TRBV6-5 and J usage is TRBJ1-1; D possibly corresponds to TRBD1 (6 bases). CDR3 size: 13 residues. Germline V gene lookup returns CDR1 MNHEY and CDR2 SVGAGI. Trimming took off 4 bases at V and 5 bases at J, with 11 bases between the two ends. DNA of the CDR3: TGTGCCAGCAGTTCGAGGGGGGGGACTGAAGCTTTCTTT. This gives the protein CASSSRGGTEAFF.

The rearrangement links TRBV18 to TRBJ1-1; 7 nucleotides align to TRBD1. This CDR3 is built from 15 residues. With 0 bases clipped from V and 0 bases from J, the junction kept 1 base outside the gene matches. Germline CDR1 reads KGHSH; CDR2 reads LQKENI. The CDR3 DNA sequence: TGTGCCAGCTCACCACCGACAGGGTTGAACACTGAAGCTTTCTTT. Translating gives CASSPPTGLNTEAFF.

This clone was detected a few times. J is TRBJ1-2 and V is TRBV6-5; D may be TRBD1 (5 bases). CDR1 MNHEY and CDR2 SVGAGI come from the germline V gene. The CDR3 runs 13 residues. Trimming stripped 0 bases from V and 8 bases from J, with 10 bases between. Here the CDR3 reads CASSYSGALGYTF. In DNA form, the CDR3 reads TGTGCCAGCAGTTACTCAGGGGCACTCGGCTACACCTTC.

The J gene is TRBJ2-3, the V gene TRBV5-4, with 7 bases matching TRBD1. Trimming cost V 4 bases and J 1 base; bases outside gene matches: 12. The CDR3 is 17 amino acids. Germline V gene sequence: CDR1 SGHNT, CDR2 YYREEE (reference sequence). CDR3 sequence reads: CASSRRGGGQGTDTQYF. CDR3 nucleotides: TGTGCCAGCAGCCGAAGAGGGGGTGGACAGGGCACAGATACGCAGTATTTT.

This clone was observed a few times. The rearrangement uses TRBV28 and TRBJ1-2; TRBD1 matches at 7 bases. V was clipped by 4 bases and J by 6 bases; unmatched bases: 17. The V gene's germline CDR1 is MDHEN and CDR2 SYDVKM. The CDR3 is made up of 17 amino acids. DNA of the CDR3: TGTGCCAGCAGTTCCCCCGTAAGACAGGGACCGCTAGATGGCTACACCTTC. It yields the protein CASSSPVRQGPLDGYTF.

This clone was picked up one time. The rearrangement joins TRBV7-2 to TRBJ1-6; the D gene is possibly TRBD1 (5 bases). This CDR3 has 15 amino acids. Trimming removed 6 bases at V and 5 bases at J, with 14 bases between. CDR1 SGHTA and CDR2 FQGNSA come from the germline V gene. CDR3 sequence reads: CASREQGQNNSPLHF. The CDR3 DNA reads TGTGCCAGCAGAGAACAAGGACAAAATAATTCACCCCTCCACTTT.

The chain uses TRBV4-3 and TRBJ2-2, with a tentative D call TRBD2 (5 bases). Germline V gives CDR1 LGHNA, CDR2 YSLEER. Trimming removed 0 bases from V and 10 bases from J, with 21 bases in between. The CDR3 runs to 17 residues. Here the CDR3 DNA reads TGCGCCAGCAGCCAAGATCTTTTCGAGGGAACACGTGAGGAGCTGTTTTTT. This encodes CASSQDLFEGTREELFF.

This clone was found many times. This sample includes further DNA sequences coding for the same CDR3. V usage is TRBV6-4 and J usage is TRBJ2-3; 10 bases fit TRBD2. The trim removed 4 bases at V and 2 bases at J, leaving 3 bases unmatched. From germline, CDR1 is MRHNA and CDR2 SNTAGT. The CDR3 has 15 residues. CDR3: CASSASGGATDTQYF. Written as DNA, the CDR3 is TGTGCCAGCAGTGCGAGCGGGGGGGCCACAGATACGCAGTATTTT.

V usage is TRBV27 and J usage is TRBJ2-2; 10 positions agree with TRBD2. Germline loops: CDR1 MNHEY, CDR2 SMNVEV (reference sequence). This CDR3 has 18 residues. The V segment lost 2 bases and the J segment 0 bases; nucleotides outside the gene matches: 6. The CDR3 DNA is TGTGCCAGCAGTTTACGAAGCGGGGGGGCGGCGAACACCGGGGAGCTGTTTTTT. Its protein product is CASSLRSGGAANTGELFF.

There are a few counts of this clone. The chain combines TRBV4-3 with TRBJ2-7; 10 nucleotides agree with TRBD2. The J segment lost 4 bases and the V segment lost 0 bases, leaving 9 bases of the junction unmatched. CDR3 size: 17 residues. From germline, CDR1 is LGHNA and CDR2 YSLEER. For the CDR3, the DNA is TGCGCCAGCAGCCAAGAAGGGATAGCGGGGGGAGTATACGAGCAGTACTTC. Its translation is CASSQEGIAGGVYEQYF.

The chain is built from TRBV11-2 and TRBJ2-5, with D maybe TRBD1 (6 bases). The CDR3 sequence is 14 residues long. Germline V gene lookup returns CDR1 SGHAT and CDR2 FQNNGV. Trimming cost V 5 bases and J 5 bases, with 15 bases left between them. CDR3 nucleotides: TGTGCCAGCAGCCACCATCAGGGGTTGGAGACCCAGTACTTC. Its protein product is CASSHHQGLETQYF.

The genes are TRBV19 and TRBJ1-2; D ambiguous. The germline V gene encodes CDR1 LNHDA and CDR2 SQIVND (reference sequence). The CDR3 loop spans 13 amino acids. V lost 4 bases to trimming and J lost 5 bases, with 11 bases between them. In nucleotides, the CDR3 is TGTGCCAGTAGTACCCTCGACGGGTATGGCTACACCTTC. Translation: CASSTLDGYGYTF.

This clone was counted a single time. The chain links TRBV27 to TRBJ1-6; no reliable D call. Germline CDR1 reads MNHEY; CDR2 reads SMNVEV (reference sequence). V was clipped by 8 bases and J by 2 bases, with 16 bases between them. The CDR3 totals 16 residues. This CDR3 reads CASASTSGTYNSPLHF. The CDR3 nucleotides read TGTGCCAGCGCTTCCACATCCGGGACCTATAATTCACCCCTCCACTTT.

The J gene is TRBJ2-7, the V gene TRBV5-1; D perhaps matches TRBD2 (6 bases). CDR1 and CDR2 (germline): SGHRS, YFSETQ. This CDR3 contains 15 residues. Between the trimmed V and J ends, which lost 3 bases and 1 base, there was a span of 14 bases. In DNA, the CDR3 is TGCGCCAGCAGCTGGGGGGTGGAGGTTTCCTACGAGCAGTACTTC. Amino acids: CASSWGVEVSYEQYF. Full variable domain (rest looked up from reference TRBV5-1 and TRBJ2-7): KAGVTQTPRYLIKTRGQQVTLSCSPISGHRSVSWYQQTPGQGLQFLFEYFSETQRNKGNFPGRFSGRQFSNSRSEMNVSTLELGDSALYLCASSWGVEVSYEQYFGPGTRLTVT.

To note about this clone: A read error may account for a junction end that differs from germline. The chain uses TRBV7-9 and TRBJ1-5; the D gene is possibly TRBD1 (6 bases). Germline loops: CDR1 SEHNR, CDR2 FQNEAQ (reference sequence). The CDR3 contains 16 residues. The CDR3 DNA reads TGTTCCAGCAGCTTAGGGGGGGGAAATAGCAATCAGCCCCAGCATTTT. This gives the protein CSSSLGGGNSNQPQHF.

The rearrangement links TRBV4-2 to TRBJ2-7; 14 bases are shared with TRBD2. CDR1 and CDR2 (germline): LGHNA, YNFKEQ. The CDR3 is made up of 17 amino acids. V gave up 0 bases and J gave up 2 bases; unmatched junction bases: 3. The CDR3 DNA follows: TGTGCCAGCAGCCAAGAAAGGGGACTAGCGGGGGCCTACGAGCAGTACTTC. Protein product: CASSQERGLAGAYEQYF.

This sequence joins TRBV5-5 and TRBJ1-1; D possibly corresponds to TRBD1 (6 bases). V lost 2 bases and J lost 4, with 15 bases in between. This CDR3 is 15 amino acids long. Germline CDR1 is SGHKS and CDR2 is YYEKEE (reference sequence). The DNA of the CDR3 is TGTGCCAGCAGCTTTTACCCAGGGGAAGGCACTGAAGCTTTCTTT. It codes for CASSFYPGEGTEAFF.

The rearrangement joins TRBV6-5 to TRBJ2-7; 8 bases are a match to TRBD1. Germline V gene lookup returns CDR1 MNHEY and CDR2 SVGAGI. The CDR3 covers 15 residues. V was pared by 2 bases and J by 7 bases, with 10 bases of the junction left unmatched. Here the CDR3 reads CASSYTGQGGGEQYF. CDR3 nucleotide sequence: TGTGCCAGCAGTTACACCGGACAGGGAGGAGGGGAGCAGTACTTC.

The chain carries TRBV7-2 and TRBJ1-6, with TRBD1 as a possible D gene (5 bases). Per the germline V gene, CDR1 is SGHTA and CDR2 is FQGNSA. This CDR3 is 16 amino acids long. Trimming stripped 1 base from V and 2 bases from J, with 9 bases between. DNA of the CDR3: TGTGCCAGCAGCTTAGTAGGGGCAACCTATAATTCACCCCTCCACTTT. This gives the protein CASSLVGATYNSPLHF.

A few counts support this clone. J is TRBJ1-2 and V is TRBV28, with 10 bases aligning to TRBD1. Germline V gene lookup returns CDR1 MDHEN and CDR2 SYDVKM. The CDR3 spans 15 residues. V lost 6 bases to trimming and J lost 5 bases; unmatched junction nucleotides: 9. CDR3 DNA: TGTGCCAGCAGGGGGACAGGGGCCAAAGGATATGGCTACACCTTC. This translates into CASRGTGAKGYGYTF.

This clone was seen repeatedly, ten times or more. The rearrangement links TRBV15 to TRBJ1-1; D gene ambiguous. The V and J ends lost 1 base and 2 bases respectively, with 14 bases between them. This CDR3 region has 16 residues. From germline, CDR1 is LNHNV and CDR2 YYDKDF (reference sequence). CDR3 in DNA: TGTGCCACCAGCAGAGGGCCGGAGCACCTTAACACTGAAGCTTTCTTT. Encoded protein: CATSRGPEHLNTEAFF.

The gene calls are TRBV19 and TRBJ2-1, with D tentatively TRBD2 (6 bases). V lost 2 bases, J lost 7 bases, and 15 bases lay in between. The CDR3 runs to 15 residues. The germline gives CDR1 LNHDA, CDR2 SQIVND (reference sequence). CDR3 protein: CASSIIGVGGNEQFF. CDR3 DNA sequence: TGTGCCAGTAGTATAATTGGGGTGGGGGGTAATGAGCAGTTCTTC. Looking up the rest from reference TRBV19 and TRBJ2-1 gives the full variable domain: DGGITQSPKYLFRKEGQNVTLSCEQNLNHDAMYWYRQDPGQGLRLIYYSQIVNDFQKGDIAEGYSVSREKKESFPLTVTSAQKNPTAFYLCASSIIGVGGNEQFFGPGTRLTVL.

CDR3 in DNA: TGTGCCAGCAGCCGGACAGGGGGAGTCACTGAAGCTTTCTTT. This translates into CASSRTGGVTEAFF. V and J are TRBV4-2 and TRBJ1-1; 10 bases are a match to TRBD1. The length of the CDR3 is 14 residues. Germline CDR1 is LGHNA and CDR2 is YNFKEQ. After removal of 4 bases from V and 4 bases from J, the junction contained 3 bases not matched to a gene.

The table lists this clone with a few counts. The rearrangement uses TRBV6-5 and TRBJ1-1; D perhaps matches TRBD1 (6 bases). The CDR3 has 15 residues. The germline gives CDR1 MNHEY, CDR2 SVGAGI. Trimming took off 1 base at V and 2 bases at J, with 11 bases between the two ends. The CDR3 DNA reads TGTGCCAGCAGTTACTGGGGACAAAGAAACACTGAAGCTTTCTTT. Protein sequence: CASSYWGQRNTEAFF.